Shown below are 19 T cell receptor beta chains from a single sample sequenced in a study of blood T cell repertoires in COVID-19. Profiled with immunoSEQ multiplex PCR; TCRdb holds only in-frame clones, not every one. The sample carries roughly 180,000 clones, around 85% recorded once. Source material: peripheral blood. These TCRs come from a man older than 75 with COVID-19, enrolled during active disease.

This rearrangement joins TRBV7-6 to TRBJ2-2; possible D gene TRBD2, 5 bases. The V end lost 7 bases, the J end lost 6 bases, and 12 bases lay between the germline ends. Germline-derived CDR1 and CDR2 are SGHVS and FNYEAQ. This CDR3 spans 13 amino acids. Here the CDR3 reads CASTSEGAGELFF. As DNA, the CDR3 is TGTGCCAGCACCTCCGAGGGCGCCGGGGAGCTGTTTTTT.

The chain has TRBV15 and TRBJ1-5, with TRBD1 as a possible D gene (6 bases). V was clipped by 3 bases and J by 0 bases, with 12 bases between them. Germline V gene lookup returns CDR1 LNHNV and CDR2 YYDKDF (reference sequence). CDR3 size: 16 residues. The CDR3 protein is CATSRDRLDSNQPQHF. The DNA of the CDR3 is TGTGCCACCAGCAGGGACAGATTAGATAGCAATCAGCCCCAGCATTTT.

The rearrangement joins TRBV28 to TRBJ2-3; D gene uncertain. In germline, CDR1 is MDHEN, CDR2 SYDVKM. The CDR3 extends over 14 amino acids. With 1 base removed from V and 0 bases from J, the gap between germline ends came to 5 bases. The CDR3: CASSLYTSTDTQYF. For the CDR3, the DNA is TGTGCCAGCAGTTTATACACCAGCACAGATACGCAGTATTTT.

Here the CDR3 DNA reads TGCAGCGTTAGCTTCGGAGGGGTTTACGAGCAGTACTTC. It specifies CSVSFGGVYEQYF. The V gene is TRBV29-1, the J gene TRBJ2-7, with TRBD2 as a possible D gene (6 bases). V lost 5 bases, J lost 4 bases, and 15 bases lay in between. Germline V gene data show CDR1 as SQVTM and CDR2 as ANQGSEA. The CDR3 has 13 residues.

The gene calls are TRBV18 and TRBJ2-1; D not resolved. Germline V gives CDR1 KGHSH, CDR2 LQKENI. The CDR3 spans 15 residues. Trimming cost V 1 base and J 4 bases, with 11 bases left between them. The CDR3 nucleotides read TGTGCCAGCTCACCACGGTCGGCGGTTTACAATGAGCAGTTCTTC. This gives the protein CASSPRSAVYNEQFF.

This clone was counted a single time. The chain carries TRBV27 and TRBJ2-7; D call uncertain. Trimming took 1 base from V and 0 from J, leaving 4 bases between them. The CDR3 contains 13 residues. CDR1 and CDR2 (germline): MNHEY, SMNVEV (reference sequence). DNA for the CDR3: TGTGCCAGCAGTTTATACAGCTCCTACGAGCAGTACTTC. This translates into CASSLYSSYEQYF.

This chain uses TRBV10-1 with TRBJ1-2; 8 nucleotides agree with TRBD1. Germline V gene lookup returns CDR1 WNHNN and CDR2 SYGVQD (reference sequence). The CDR3 length is 16 residues. The J segment lost 0 bases and the V segment lost 3 bases, leaving 6 bases of the junction unmatched. Here the CDR3 reads CASSEGTGRANYGYTF. CDR3 coding DNA: TGCGCCAGCAGTGAAGGGACAGGAAGAGCTAACTATGGCTACACCTTC.

The CDR3 DNA follows: TGTGCCAGCAGCCAAGATATCTCGGTTGTTACCAACACTGAAGCTTTCTTT. This gives the protein CASSQDISVVTNTEAFF. This sequence joins TRBV4-2 and TRBJ1-1; D remains unclear. This CDR3 spans 17 amino acids. Trimming shortened V by 0 bases and J by 2 bases, and 16 bases separated the two germline ends. CDR1 is LGHNA, CDR2 YNFKEQ, per germline.

This clone showed up many times. Written as DNA, the CDR3 is TGTGCCAGCAGCCAAGTAGGACAGGGGAGCTATGGCTACACCTTC. The encoded protein is CASSQVGQGSYGYTF. The chain uses TRBV3-1 (or the pseudogene TRBV3-2) and TRBJ1-2, with TRBD1 matching over 9 bases. J gave up 4 bases and V 1 base, and 4 bases lay outside the gene matches. This CDR3 comprises 15 residues. Germline assignment: CDR1 LGHDT and CDR2 YNNKEL (reference sequence).

The DNA for the CDR3 is TGTGCCAGCAGCTCCGAGACTAGCGGGGAGCAAGAGACCCAGTACTTC. Protein: CASSSETSGEQETQYF. V and J are TRBV11-3 and TRBJ2-5; 11 bases line up with TRBD2. CDR1 is SGHNT and CDR2 is YENEEA in the germline V gene. J lost 2 bases, V lost 4 bases, and 6 bases had no gene match. The CDR3 runs 16 residues.

This CDR3 is CASSRQGASNQPQHF. In DNA, the CDR3 is TGTGCCAGCAGTAGACAGGGGGCTAGTAATCAGCCCCAGCATTTT. The V call is TRBV6-5, the J call TRBJ1-5, with 10 nucleotides matching TRBD1. The trim removed 5 bases at V and 4 bases at J, leaving 5 bases unmatched. The CDR3 contains 15 residues. CDR1 is MNHEY, CDR2 SVGAGI, per germline.

V is TRBV9 and J is TRBJ1-1; D is ambiguous. In germline, CDR1 is SGDLS, CDR2 YYNGEE. Trimming stripped 2 bases from V and 1 base from J, with 6 bases between. This CDR3 region has 13 residues. The CDR3 DNA follows: TGTGCCAGCAGCGTGACAAGGAACACTGAAGCTTTCTTT. Its protein is CASSVTRNTEAFF.

The chain combines TRBV6-1 with TRBJ2-7; 7 bases fit TRBD1. Germline V CDR1 and CDR2: MNHNS, SASEGT. This CDR3 comprises 16 residues. Losses at the gene ends were 1 base for V and 3 bases for J; bases not matched to a gene: 9. The CDR3 DNA sequence: TGTGCCAGCAGTGAAGGGTACAGGGGAGAACTCTACGAGCAGTACTTC. This codes for CASSEGYRGELYEQYF.

In DNA, the CDR3 is TGTGCCAGTAGTACTAACGGACAGTTACAGCCCCAGCATTTT. It yields the protein CASSTNGQLQPQHF. The chain has TRBV19 and TRBJ1-5, with D maybe TRBD1 (6 bases). The germline gives CDR1 LNHDA, CDR2 SQIVND (reference sequence). The CDR3 length is 14 residues. Trimming removed 4 bases at V and 7 bases at J, with 14 bases between.

This chain links TRBV25-1 with TRBJ1-2; D might be TRBD1 (5 bases). CDR3 length: 14 residues. The V end lost 3 bases, the J end lost 6 bases, and 14 bases lay between the germline ends. CDR1 and CDR2 (germline): MGHDK, SYGVNS. The CDR3 sequence: CASSEATGGDGYTF. The DNA for the CDR3 is TGTGCCAGCAGTGAGGCCACGGGGGGGGATGGCTACACCTTC.

The chain is built from TRBV5-1 and TRBJ2-1, with TRBD1 identical over 9 bases. V was pared by 1 base and J by 4 bases, with 6 bases of the junction left unmatched. The CDR3 has 16 residues. Looked up from germline, CDR1 is SGHRS and CDR2 is YFSETQ. CDR3 in amino acids: CASSLPRDRVYNEQFF. The CDR3 DNA follows: TGCGCCAGCAGCTTGCCCCGGGACAGGGTATACAATGAGCAGTTCTTC.

The chain employs TRBV5-1 and TRBJ1-1; 8 bases are a match to TRBD1. Germline CDR1 and CDR2: SGHRS and YFSETQ. CDR3 size: 15 residues. Losses at the gene ends were 4 bases for V and 1 base for J; bases not matched to a gene: 6. The DNA for the CDR3 is TGCGCCAGCAGCACAGGACAGGGCTCGAACACTGAAGCTTTCTTT. Protein: CASSTGQGSNTEAFF.

This chain links TRBV9 with TRBJ1-2; 9 bases agree with TRBD1. The CDR3 loop spans 17 amino acids. J lost 4 bases, V lost 3 bases, and 13 bases had no gene match. Germline CDR1 SGDLS, CDR2 YYNGEE. CDR3 region: CASSAQHTGGSIYGYTF. The CDR3 DNA is TGTGCCAGCAGCGCGCAACATACAGGGGGCTCCATCTATGGCTACACCTTC.

V gene TRBV7-2 combines with J gene TRBJ1-2; a weak D match, TRBD1 (5 bases). The ends were cut back, 2 bases at V and 4 bases at J, with 14 bases in the middle. From germline, CDR1 is SGHTA and CDR2 FQGNSA. CDR3 length: 15 residues. This CDR3 reads CASSLSTGNLYGYTF. In nucleotides, the CDR3 is TGTGCCAGCAGCTTAAGTACAGGAAACCTCTATGGCTACACCTTC. Full variable domain (outside the CDR3, taken from reference TRBV7-2 and TRBJ1-2): GAGVSQSPSNKVTEKGKDVELRCDPISGHTALYWYRQSLGQGLEFLIYFQGNSAPDKSGLPSDRFSAERTGGSVSTLTIQRTQQEDSAVYLCASSLSTGNLYGYTFGSGTRLTVV.